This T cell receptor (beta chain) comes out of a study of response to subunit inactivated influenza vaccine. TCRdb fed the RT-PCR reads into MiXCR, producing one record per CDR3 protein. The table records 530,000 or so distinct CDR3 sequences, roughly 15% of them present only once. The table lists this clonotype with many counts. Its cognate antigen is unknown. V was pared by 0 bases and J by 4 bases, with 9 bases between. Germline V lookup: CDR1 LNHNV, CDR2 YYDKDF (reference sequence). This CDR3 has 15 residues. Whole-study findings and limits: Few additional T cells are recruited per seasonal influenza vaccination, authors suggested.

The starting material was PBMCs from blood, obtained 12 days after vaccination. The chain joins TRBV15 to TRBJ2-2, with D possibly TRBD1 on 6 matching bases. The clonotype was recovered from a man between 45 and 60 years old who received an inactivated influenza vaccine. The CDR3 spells CATSRDPQGTGELFF. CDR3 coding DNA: TGTGCCACCAGCAGAGATCCACAGGGCACCGGGGAGCTGTTTTTT.